The 18 T cell receptor beta chains presented below share a single source sample, sequenced in a study of CD8+CD57+ T cells in acquired aplastic anemia. Template material for TCR beta VDJ and CDR3 profiling consisted of genomic DNA. TCRdb redid the calling of the reads with MiXCR, one entry per CDR3 protein. The data show about 210,000 distinct CDR3 sequences, with 30% to 40% seen just once and 1% to 1.3% held by the top ten. Source material: sorted CD4+, CD8+, or CD8+CD57+ T cells (not recorded which) from PBMCs. The receptors originated from a human donor in good health, serving as a control.

This clonotype has ten or more counts. The rearrangement joins TRBV20-1 to TRBJ2-5; D ambiguous. Between the trimmed V and J ends, which lost 3 bases and 2 bases, there was a span of 7 bases. The CDR3 contains 12 residues. CDR1 DFQATT and CDR2 SNEGSKA come from the germline V gene (reference sequence). The CDR3 coding sequence is TGCAGTGCTAGCTATCGTCAAGAGACCCAGTACTTC. It specifies CSASYRQETQYF.

The rearrangement uses TRBV24-1 and TRBJ2-7; TRBD1 agrees at 12 bases. Germline V gives CDR1 KGHDR, CDR2 SFDVKD. The length of the CDR3 is 15 residues. The V segment lost 3 bases and the J segment 7 bases; nucleotides outside the gene matches: 6. The CDR3 loop is CATSDGWDRGQEQYF. CDR3 sequence (DNA): TGTGCCACCAGTGATGGCTGGGACAGGGGGCAAGAGCAGTACTTC.

This clonotype was seen more than once but under ten times. The rearrangement links TRBV19 to TRBJ2-7; 9 bases match TRBD1. This CDR3 contains 16 residues. With V trimmed by 2 bases and J by 3 bases, 8 bases remained unmatched. From germline, CDR1 is LNHDA and CDR2 SQIVND (reference sequence). The CDR3 DNA reads as TGTGCCAGTAGTATATCTTCCCCGGGACAGGGCTACGAGCAGTACTTC. Translated, it gives CASSISSPGQGYEQYF.

The J gene is TRBJ1-5, the V gene TRBV2; TRBD1 agrees at 8 bases. Germline loops: CDR1 SNHLY, CDR2 FYNNEI. V was clipped by 6 bases and J by 2 bases; unmatched bases: 6. The CDR3 length is 15 residues. CDR3 region: CASRVDRVGNQPQHF. The CDR3, as DNA: TGTGCCAGCAGGGTGGACAGGGTTGGCAATCAGCCCCAGCATTTT.

In its sample, this clonotype was seen many times. The chain couples TRBV12-3 or TRBV12-4 to TRBJ2-7, with D possibly TRBD2 on 6 matching bases. The CDR3 is made up of 15 amino acids. The ends were cut back, 5 bases at V and 3 bases at J, with 17 bases in the middle. The CDR3 loop reads CASSRGLATVYEQYF. CDR3 coding DNA: TGTGCCAGCAGTCGCGGGCTAGCGACGGTCTACGAGCAGTACTTC.

This clonotype was counted at least ten times. V gene TRBV6-2 or TRBV6-3 combines with J gene TRBJ1-6; maybe TRBD1 (6 bases). There are 18 residues in the CDR3. The ends were cut back, 1 base at V and 9 bases at J, with 22 bases in the middle. Germline loops: CDR1 MNHEY, CDR2 SVGEGT. CDR3 amino acids: CASSYFLRYGGAPSPLHF. CDR3 nucleotide sequence: TGTGCCAGCAGTTACTTTTTGCGGTATGGGGGGGCACCTTCACCCCTCCACTTT.

This clonotype has a count of ten or more. The chain links TRBV10-3 to TRBJ2-1, with D tentatively TRBD2 (6 bases). Trimming removed 4 bases at V and 7 bases at J, with 8 bases between. This CDR3 is 12 amino acids long. Per germline, CDR1 ENHRY and CDR2 SYGVKD. The CDR3 DNA reads TGTGCCATCAGTGGGAGGGAGAATGAGCAGTTCTTC. Encoded protein: CAISGRENEQFF.

The table lists this clonotype with a count of one. This could be a read error, since a much larger clone is one nucleotide away. Since no conserved phenylalanine or tryptophan closes the CDR3, a read error is the likely cause. The CDR3 spells CASSLGDVREAFL. The CDR3 DNA sequence: TGTGCCAGCAGCTTAGGGGACGTCAGAGAAGCTTTCCTT. The chain couples TRBV7-2 to TRBJ1-1; maybe TRBD1 (5 bases). V lost 1 base and J 8 bases, leaving 11 bases between the germline ends. The CDR3 runs to 13 residues. Per the germline V gene, CDR1 is SGHTA and CDR2 is FQGNSA.

The J gene is TRBJ2-7, the V gene TRBV11-1; the match to TRBD1 covers 8 bases. The CDR3 contains 15 residues. Germline CDR1 SGHAT, CDR2 FQDESV (reference sequence). V lost 5 bases and J lost 4; bases outside the gene matches: 10. This CDR3 reads CASSALTGASYEQYF. As DNA, the CDR3 is TGTGCCAGCAGCGCTCTGACAGGGGCGAGTTACGAGCAGTACTTC. The entire variable domain, with the rest obtained from reference TRBV11-1 and TRBJ2-7, is as follows: EAEVAQSPRYKITEKSQAVAFWCDPISGHATLYWYRQILGQGPELLVQFQDESVVDDSQLPKDRFSAERLKGVDSTLKIQPAELGDSAMYLCASSALTGASYEQYFGPGTRLTVT.

This clonotype was found many times. The V call is TRBV10-1, the J call TRBJ1-1; 7 nucleotides agree with TRBD1. Germline V CDR1 and CDR2: WNHNN, SYGVQD (reference sequence). The CDR3 is made up of 14 amino acids. Trimming took 6 bases from V and 2 from J; bases not matched to a gene: 6. For the CDR3, the DNA is TGCGCCAGCAGGGCGACAGGGACAAACACTGAAGCTTTCTTT. This translates into CASRATGTNTEAFF.

In regard to this clonotype: A much larger clone lies a single base off, so this may be a read error. The gene calls are TRBV7-9 and TRBJ2-7; weak D call: TRBD1 (5 bases). The germline V gene encodes CDR1 SEHNR and CDR2 FQNEAQ (reference sequence). The CDR3 has 15 amino acids. Here the CDR3 DNA reads TGCGCCAGCAGCTTGGGGCTACCCTCCAGAGTCGAGCAGTACTTC. It specifies CASSLGLPSRVEQYF.

As regards this clonotype: Since the CDR3 does not end with the conserved phenylalanine or tryptophan, this likely comes from a read error. The chain links TRBV6-1 to TRBJ2-7; TRBD1 aligns across 7 bases. Germline CDR1 is MNHNS and CDR2 is SASEGT. The V segment lost 5 bases and the J segment 0 bases; nucleotides outside the gene matches: 10. This CDR3 has 16 residues. In DNA form, the CDR3 reads TGTGCCAGCAGTAGAAGACAGGGAACACTCTCCTACGAGCAGTACCTC. This translates into CASSRRQGTLSYEQYL.

In the case of this clonotype: A read error may explain this, as a much larger clone is one base away. The chain uses TRBV7-6 and TRBJ2-3, with 13 bases lining up with TRBD2. CDR1 and CDR2 from the germline V gene are SGHVS and FNYEAQ. There are 16 residues in the CDR3. The CDR3 nucleotides are TGTGCCCGCAGCCCGACTAGCGGGAGGATTACAGATACGCAGTATTTT. It yields the protein CARSPTSGRITDTQYF.

This clonotype has at least ten counts. This chain connects TRBV24-1 to TRBJ1-5; D may be TRBD1 (5 bases). The V gene lost 1 base and the J gene lost 6 bases, with 9 bases spanning the gap. Germline V lookup: CDR1 KGHDR, CDR2 SFDVKD. The CDR3 is 14 amino acids. Here the CDR3 reads CATSDFRELQPQHF. CDR3 sequence (DNA): TGTGCCACCAGTGATTTCAGGGAGCTTCAGCCCCAGCATTTT.

A note on this clonotype: One base away lies a much larger clone, so this may be a sequencing read error. V usage is TRBV12-3 or TRBV12-4 and J usage is TRBJ2-7; 8 nucleotides agree with TRBD1. CDR3 length equals 15 residues. In DNA form, the CDR3 reads TGTGCCAGCAAAGAGGGACAGGAACGCTCCCACGAGCAGTACTTC. It is translated as CASKEGQERSHEQYF.

This clonotype was counted at least ten times. V is TRBV20-1 and J is TRBJ2-2; the D is unclear. Trimming removed 3 bases at V and 0 bases at J, with 5 bases between. The CDR3 loop spans 13 amino acids. Germline V CDR1 and CDR2: DFQATT, SNEGSKA (reference sequence). In nucleotides, the CDR3 is TGCAGTGCTAGGGTACCGAACACCGGGGAGCTGTTTTTT. Protein product: CSARVPNTGELFF.

With regard to this clonotype: Just one base apart from a much larger clone, this may be a read error. Likely a read error: the CDR3 ends without its conserved phenylalanine or tryptophan. This sequence joins TRBV5-8 and TRBJ2-1; 9 bases fit TRBD2. Germline CDR1 is SGHTS and CDR2 is YDEGEE. The CDR3 extends over 13 amino acids. The V segment lost 2 bases and the J segment 8 bases; nucleotides outside the gene matches: 2. In nucleotides, the CDR3 is TGTGCCAGCAGCTTCAGCGGGAGGTATGAGCAGTTCTCC. Translating it yields CASSFSGRYEQFS.

This clonotype showed up just a few times. The chain joins TRBV5-8 to TRBJ2-5, with 10 bases identical to TRBD2. CDR1 is SGHTS and CDR2 is YDEGEE in the germline V gene. V gave up 4 bases and J gave up 1 base; unmatched junction bases: 10. CDR3 length: 17 amino acids. CDR3 coding DNA: TGTGCCAGCAGCGAGCAACCGGGACTAGCGACCCAAGAGACCCAGTACTTC. This gives the protein CASSEQPGLATQETQYF.